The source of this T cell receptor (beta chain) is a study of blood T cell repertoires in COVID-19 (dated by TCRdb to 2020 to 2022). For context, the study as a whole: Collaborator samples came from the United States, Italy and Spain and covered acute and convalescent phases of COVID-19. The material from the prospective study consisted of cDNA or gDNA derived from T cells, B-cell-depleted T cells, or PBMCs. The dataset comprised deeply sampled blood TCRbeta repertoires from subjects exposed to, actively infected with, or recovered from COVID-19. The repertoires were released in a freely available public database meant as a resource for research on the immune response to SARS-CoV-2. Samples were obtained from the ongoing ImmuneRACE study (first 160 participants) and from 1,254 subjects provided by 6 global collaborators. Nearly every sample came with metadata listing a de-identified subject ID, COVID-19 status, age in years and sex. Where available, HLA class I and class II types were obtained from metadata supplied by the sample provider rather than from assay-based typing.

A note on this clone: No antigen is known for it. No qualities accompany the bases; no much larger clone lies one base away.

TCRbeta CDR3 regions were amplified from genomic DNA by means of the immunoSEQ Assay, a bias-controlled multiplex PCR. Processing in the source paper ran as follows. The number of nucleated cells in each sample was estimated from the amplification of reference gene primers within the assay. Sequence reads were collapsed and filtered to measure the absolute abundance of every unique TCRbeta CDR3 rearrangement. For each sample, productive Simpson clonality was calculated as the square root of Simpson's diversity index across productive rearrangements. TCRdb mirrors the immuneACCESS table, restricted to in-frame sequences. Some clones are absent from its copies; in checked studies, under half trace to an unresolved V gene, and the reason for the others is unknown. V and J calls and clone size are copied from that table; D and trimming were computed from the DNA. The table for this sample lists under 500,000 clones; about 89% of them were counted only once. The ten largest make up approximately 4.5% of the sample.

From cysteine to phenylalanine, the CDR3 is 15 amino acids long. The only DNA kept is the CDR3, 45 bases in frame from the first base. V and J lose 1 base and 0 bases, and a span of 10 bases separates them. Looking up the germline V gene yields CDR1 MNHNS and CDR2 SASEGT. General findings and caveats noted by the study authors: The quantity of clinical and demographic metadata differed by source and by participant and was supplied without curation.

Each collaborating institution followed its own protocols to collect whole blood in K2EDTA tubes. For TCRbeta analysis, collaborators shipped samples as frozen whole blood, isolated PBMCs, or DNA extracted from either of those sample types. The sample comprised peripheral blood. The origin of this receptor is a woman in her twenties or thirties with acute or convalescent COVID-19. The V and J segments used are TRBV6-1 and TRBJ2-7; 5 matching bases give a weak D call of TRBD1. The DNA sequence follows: TGTGCCAGCAGTGAAGGCAGGGTCCTCTCCTACGAGCAGTACTTC. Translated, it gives CASSEGRVLSYEQYF.